This TCR beta chain comes out of a study of patients and donors after allogeneic stem cell transplantation. One entry per CDR3 protein, called by TCRdb with MiXCR from the RT-PCR reads. The sample includes 920,000 or so distinct CDR3 sequences, approximately 19% seen only once; the top ten take 5.5% to 6.5%. The CDR3 has 13 amino acids. Germline loops: CDR1 SGHRS, CDR2 YFSETQ. Trimming stripped 4 bases from V and 4 bases from J, with 12 bases between. The receptor was isolated from a human donor who was either an allogeneic HSCT recipient or a stem cell or donor lymphocyte infusion donor (not recorded which). It is not recorded whose cells these are; they may come from a transplant donor. This sequence joins TRBV5-1 and TRBJ2-7; D possibly corresponds to TRBD1 (5 bases). The sample taken for sequencing was blood, either unsorted or a sorted T cell fraction (not recorded which). The CDR3 sequence: CASSIRGGYEQYF. As DNA, the CDR3 is TGCGCCAGCAGCATAAGGGGTGGGTACGAGCAGTACTTC.